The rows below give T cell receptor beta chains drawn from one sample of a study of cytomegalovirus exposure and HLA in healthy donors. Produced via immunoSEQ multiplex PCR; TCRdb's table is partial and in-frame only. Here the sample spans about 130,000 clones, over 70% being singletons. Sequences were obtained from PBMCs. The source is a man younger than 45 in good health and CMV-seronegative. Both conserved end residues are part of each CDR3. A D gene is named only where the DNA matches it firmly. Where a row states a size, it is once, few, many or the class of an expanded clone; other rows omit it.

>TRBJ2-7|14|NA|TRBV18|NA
CASSPLGRIYEQYF
TGTGCCAGCTCACCACTGGGCAGGATCTACGAGCAGTACTTC
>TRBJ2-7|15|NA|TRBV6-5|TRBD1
CASIDRGRGSYEQYF
TGTGCCAGCATAGACAGGGGGCGCGGTTCCTACGAGCAGTACTTC
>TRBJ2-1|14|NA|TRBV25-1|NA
CASMRRSAYNEQFF
TGTGCCAGCATGAGGCGGTCTGCCTACAATGAGCAGTTCTTC
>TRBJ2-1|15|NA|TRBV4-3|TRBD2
CASSVTSGSWNEQFF
TGCGCCAGCAGCGTTACTAGCGGGAGCTGGAATGAGCAGTTCTTC
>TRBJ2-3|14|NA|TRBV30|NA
CALTTAVATDTQYF
TGTGCCTTAACTACAGCGGTGGCCACAGATACGCAGTATTTT
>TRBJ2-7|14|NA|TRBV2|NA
CASYERVGSYEQYF
TGTGCCAGCTATGAGCGGGTTGGCTCCTACGAGCAGTACTTC
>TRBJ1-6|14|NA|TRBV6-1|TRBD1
CASSPDRGDSPLHF
TGTGCCAGCAGTCCCGACAGGGGAGATTCACCCCTCCACTTT
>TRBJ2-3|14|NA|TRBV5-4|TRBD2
CASSPGLDLDTQYF
TGTGCCAGCAGCCCCGGACTAGACTTGGATACGCAGTATTTT
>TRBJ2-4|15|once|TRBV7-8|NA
CASTQEGGTKNIQYF
TGTGCCAGCACCCAAGAGGGGGGGACCAAAAACATTCAGTACTTC
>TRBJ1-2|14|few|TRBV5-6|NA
CASSLMVRGDGYTF
TGTGCCAGCAGCTTGATGGTCAGGGGAGATGGCTACACCTTC
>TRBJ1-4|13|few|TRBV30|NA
CAWSVRGDEKLFF
TGTGCCTGGAGTGTACGGGGGGATGAAAAACTGTTTTTT
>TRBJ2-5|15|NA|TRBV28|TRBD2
CASVRGDRAGETQYF
TGTGCCAGCGTTCGGGGGGATCGAGCGGGAGAGACCCAGTACTTC
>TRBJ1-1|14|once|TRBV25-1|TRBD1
CASSGYRGGTEAFF
TGTGCCAGCAGTGGCTACAGGGGGGGGACTGAAGCTTTCTTT
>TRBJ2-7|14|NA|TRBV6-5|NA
CASTPGDSGCEQYF
TGTGCCAGCACCCCGGGGGACAGTGGCTGCGAGCAGTACTTC
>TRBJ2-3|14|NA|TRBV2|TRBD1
CASRAGTGTDTQYF
TGTGCCAGCAGGGCCGGGACAGGGACGGATACGCAGTATTTT
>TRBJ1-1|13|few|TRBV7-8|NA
CASSAGQNTEAFF
TGTGCCAGCAGCGCTGGACAGAACACTGAAGCTTTCTTT
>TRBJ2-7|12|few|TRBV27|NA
CASSLVGAEQYF
TGTGCCAGCAGTTTAGTGGGGGCCGAGCAGTACTTC
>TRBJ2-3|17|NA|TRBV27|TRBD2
CASSLGAGGSSTDTQYF
TGTGCCAGCAGTTTAGGTGCGGGAGGGTCTAGCACAGATACGCAGTATTTT
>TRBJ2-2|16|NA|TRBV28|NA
CASSSNYRDSTGELFF
TGTGCCAGCAGCTCAAATTACAGGGATTCGACCGGGGAGCTGTTTTTT
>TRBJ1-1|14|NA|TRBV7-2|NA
CASSLSTGNTEAFF
TGTGCCAGCAGCTTATCGACAGGGAACACTGAAGCTTTCTTT
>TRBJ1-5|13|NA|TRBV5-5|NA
CASSATGNQPQHF
TGTGCCAGCAGCGCAACAGGGAACCAGCCCCAGCATTTT
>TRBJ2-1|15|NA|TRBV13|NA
CASSSATRGYNEQFF
TGTGCCAGCAGCTCAGCTACCAGGGGCTACAATGAGCAGTTCTTC
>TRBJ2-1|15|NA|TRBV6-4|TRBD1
CASSEGTGGYNEQFF
TGTGCCAGCAGTGAGGGGACAGGGGGCTACAATGAGCAGTTCTTC
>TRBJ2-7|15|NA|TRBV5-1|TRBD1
CASRPDPGQDYEQYF
TGCGCCAGCAGACCCGATCCCGGACAGGACTACGAGCAGTACTTC
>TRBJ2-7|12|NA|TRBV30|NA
CAWSTGSYEQYF
TGTGCCTGGAGTACAGGGAGTTACGAGCAGTACTTC
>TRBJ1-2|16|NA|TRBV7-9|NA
CASSLQGRVPNYGYTF
TGTGCCAGCAGCTTACAGGGGAGAGTACCTAACTATGGCTACACCTTC
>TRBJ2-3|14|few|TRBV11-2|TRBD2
CASAGGLAVDTQYF
TGTGCCAGCGCTGGGGGACTAGCGGTAGATACGCAGTATTTT
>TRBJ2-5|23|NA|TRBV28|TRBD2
CATSPVRIRTLLLAGELGETQYF
TGTGCCACCTCACCCGTAAGGATAAGGACGCTGCTACTAGCGGGAGAACTGGGGGAGACCCAGTACTTC
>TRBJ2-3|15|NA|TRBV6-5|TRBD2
CASGISGRGPDTQYF
TGTGCCAGCGGGATTAGCGGGAGGGGACCAGATACGCAGTATTTT
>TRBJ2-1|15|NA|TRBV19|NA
CASSIKEAGVNEQFF
TGTGCCAGTAGTATAAAAGAAGCGGGCGTAAATGAGCAGTTCTTC
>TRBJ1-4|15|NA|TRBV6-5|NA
CASRRIPGTNEKLFF
TGTGCCAGCAGGCGGATACCCGGAACTAATGAAAAACTGTTTTTT
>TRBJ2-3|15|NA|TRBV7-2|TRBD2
CASSSGLGQRDTQYF
TGTGCCAGCAGCTCTGGACTAGGCCAGAGAGATACGCAGTATTTT
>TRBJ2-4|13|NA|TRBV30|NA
CAWIPIAKNIQYF
TGTGCCTGGATCCCTATAGCCAAAAACATTCAGTACTTC
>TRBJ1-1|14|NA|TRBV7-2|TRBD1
CASKPGQGNTEAFF
TGTGCCAGCAAACCCGGACAGGGGAACACTGAAGCTTTCTTT
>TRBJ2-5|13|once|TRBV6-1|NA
CASSGTYQETQYF
TGTGCCAGCAGCGGGACATACCAAGAGACCCAGTACTTC
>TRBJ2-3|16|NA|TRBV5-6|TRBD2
CASSSRLAGGADTQYF
TGTGCCAGTAGCTCCCGACTAGCGGGAGGGGCAGATACGCAGTATTTT